The T cell receptor beta chain under discussion was sequenced for a study of Tregs in tolerant kidney transplant recipients. Thawed PBMCs were FACS-sorted into unstimulated CD4+CD25+CD127- regulatory T cells, CD4+CD25- non-regulatory cells, CD4 and CD8 cells. General study results and limits: Expanding Tregs on activated donor B cells appeared to best identify donor-specific TCRbeta clones. No direct test of biological reproducibility was done here. Findings come from small patient numbers and require larger validation.

V was pared by 6 bases and J by 6 bases, with 14 bases of the junction left unmatched. The CDR3 covers 15 residues. Germline assignment: CDR1 KGHSH and CDR2 LQKENI. On this clone: The antigen remains unidentified.

Clones were sequenced by immunoSEQ multiplex PCR, and TCRdb holds only the in-frame ones, with some missing. The sample includes tens of thousands of clones, approximately 82% of them seen just once. The sample comprised CD4+ T cells from blood. The TCR was taken from a human donor in good health. J is TRBJ2-7 and V is TRBV18; 7 nucleotides line up with TRBD2. The CDR3 here is CASSLPRGGSSEQYF. CDR3 nucleotide sequence: TGTGCCAGCTCGCTCCCGAGGGGCGGGAGCTCCGAGCAGTACTTC.